This TCR beta chain was profiled in a study of Ad26.COV2.S vaccination and SARS-CoV-2 variants. The CDR3 has 14 residues. Trimming cost V 7 bases and J 8 bases, with 20 bases left between them. Germline-derived CDR1 and CDR2 are LNHDA and SQIVND (reference sequence). The data were produced by immunoSEQ multiplex PCR, yet TCRdb's version contains in-frame clones alone and is incomplete. This sample yields fewer than 400,000 clones, of which roughly 90% are seen a single time; around 2% belongs to the top ten. Treatment of the sample: roughly 19 received Ad26.COV2.S at low or high dose, single or two shots; roughly five received placebo; per-sample allocation not given. Samples analyzed were those drawn on day 63 after the first vaccine or placebo injection. As to this clone: Its specificity is unknown.

Points from the study as a whole: Using TCR breadth and depth analyses may have led to underestimated total T cell responses. Vaccinees reportedly had broad spike-specific CD8+ and CD4+ T cell responses.

This receptor was identified in a person between 18 and 60 years old who received the Ad26.COV2.S COVID-19 vaccine or a placebo. This sequence joins TRBV19 and TRBJ1-2; D gene uncertain. This specimen consisted of peripheral blood, obtained in a trial of Ad26.COV2.S vaccine versus placebo. This CDR3 is CASTLGRTHDGYTF. In nucleotides, the CDR3 is TGTGCCAGTACCCTAGGCCGTACTCACGACGGCTACACCTTC.